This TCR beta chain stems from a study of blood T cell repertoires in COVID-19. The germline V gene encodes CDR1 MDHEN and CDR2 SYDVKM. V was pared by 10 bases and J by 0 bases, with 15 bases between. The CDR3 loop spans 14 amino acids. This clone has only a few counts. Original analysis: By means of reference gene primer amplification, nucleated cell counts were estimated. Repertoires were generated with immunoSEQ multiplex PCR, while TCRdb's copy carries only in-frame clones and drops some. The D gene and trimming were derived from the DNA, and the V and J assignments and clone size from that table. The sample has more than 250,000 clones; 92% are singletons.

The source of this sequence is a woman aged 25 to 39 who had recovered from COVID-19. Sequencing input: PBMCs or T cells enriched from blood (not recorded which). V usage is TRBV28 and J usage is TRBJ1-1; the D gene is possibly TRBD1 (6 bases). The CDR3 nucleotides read TGTGCCACCCAGCCAGGGGCGATGAACACTGAAGCTTTCTTT. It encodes CATQPGAMNTEAFF.